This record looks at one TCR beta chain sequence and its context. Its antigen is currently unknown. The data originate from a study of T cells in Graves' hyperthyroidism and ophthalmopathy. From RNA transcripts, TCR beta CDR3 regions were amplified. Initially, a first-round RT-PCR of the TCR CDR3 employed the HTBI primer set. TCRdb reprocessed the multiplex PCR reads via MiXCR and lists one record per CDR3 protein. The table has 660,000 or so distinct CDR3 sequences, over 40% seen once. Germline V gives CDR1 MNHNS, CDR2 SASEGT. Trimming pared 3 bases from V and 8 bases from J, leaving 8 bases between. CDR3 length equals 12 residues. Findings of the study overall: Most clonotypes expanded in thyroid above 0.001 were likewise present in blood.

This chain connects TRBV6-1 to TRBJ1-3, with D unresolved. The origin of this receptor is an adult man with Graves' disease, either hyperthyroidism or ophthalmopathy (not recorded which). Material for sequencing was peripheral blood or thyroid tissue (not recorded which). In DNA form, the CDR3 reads TGTGCCAGCAGTGACCCGGGATACACCATATATTTT. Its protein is CASSDPGYTIYF.